These 29 T cell receptor beta chains were sequenced from one sample in a study of early T cells in non-severe SARS-CoV-2 infection. Using its own MiXCR run on the 5' RACE reads, TCRdb lists one record per CDR3 protein. The sample carries over 60,000 distinct CDR3 sequences, around 11% recorded once. This material consisted of whole blood, taken at baseline. The receptor set was obtained from an adult who was a healthcare worker with PCR-confirmed SARS-CoV-2 infection or an uninfected control (not recorded which).

V is TRBV7-8 and J is TRBJ1-2; 12 nucleotides line up with TRBD1. The CDR3 has 16 residues. Germline CDR1 reads SGHVS; CDR2 reads FQNEAQ. V was pared by 3 bases and J by 3 bases, with 5 bases of the junction left unmatched. CDR3 DNA sequence: TGTGCCAGCAGCTTGGGGGACAGGGGGCCCGACTATGGCTACACCTTC. Translation: CASSLGDRGPDYGYTF.

This clonotype has at least ten counts. The CDR3 is CASSLLTVFSEQFF. The CDR3 bases are TGTGCCAGCAGCTTATTGACAGTTTTCAGTGAGCAGTTCTTC. V and J are TRBV3-1 and TRBJ2-1, with D maybe TRBD1 (5 bases). V lost 5 bases and J 9 bases, leaving 17 bases between the germline ends. This CDR3 spans 14 amino acids. Looked up from germline, CDR1 is LGHDT and CDR2 is YNNKEL (reference sequence).

This clonotype was seen only a few times. The chain is built from TRBV28 and TRBJ2-3; D is possibly TRBD2 (6 bases). Germline V gene data show CDR1 as MDHEN and CDR2 as SYDVKM. V shed 6 bases and J shed 1 base, with 17 bases lying between them. The CDR3 runs 16 residues. This CDR3 is CASSAPGRGGTDTQYF. The CDR3 region has the DNA TGTGCCAGCAGCGCCCCGGGGCGGGGTGGCACAGATACGCAGTATTTT.

This clonotype came up many times. The chain has TRBV5-1 and TRBJ2-2, with D possibly TRBD2 on 5 matching bases. Trimming removed 0 bases from V and 5 bases from J, with 8 bases in between. This CDR3 has 14 residues. CDR1 SGHRS and CDR2 YFSETQ come from the germline V gene. The CDR3 reads CASSLGSGTGELFF. The CDR3, as DNA: TGCGCCAGCAGCTTGGGGTCGGGGACCGGGGAGCTGTTTTTT. Full variable domain (remainder filled in from reference TRBV5-1 and TRBJ2-2): KAGVTQTPRYLIKTRGQQVTLSCSPISGHRSVSWYQQTPGQGLQFLFEYFSETQRNKGNFPGRFSGRQFSNSRSEMNVSTLELGDSALYLCASSLGSGTGELFFGEGSRLTVL.

This clonotype was seen only a few times. The chain recombines TRBV6-6 with TRBJ1-3; D ambiguous. The germline V gene encodes CDR1 MNHNY and CDR2 SVGAGI (reference sequence). The germline V and J ends were trimmed by 0 bases and 1 base, with 7 bases remaining between them. This CDR3 has 15 amino acids. The CDR3 loop is CASSYSGSSGNTIYF. The CDR3 region has the DNA TGTGCCAGCAGTTACTCGGGGTCGTCTGGAAACACCATATATTTT.

This clonotype has a count of ten or more. The rearrangement links TRBV29-1 to TRBJ2-1; D is perhaps TRBD1 (6 bases). V lost 3 bases, J lost 8 bases, and 11 bases lay in between. The CDR3 consists of 12 residues. Looked up from germline, CDR1 is SQVTM and CDR2 is ANQGSEA. This CDR3 reads CSVDWGLDEQFF. As DNA, the CDR3 is TGCAGCGTTGATTGGGGGCTCGATGAGCAGTTCTTC.

In this sample, this clonotype turned up a few times. Here the CDR3 reads CASSISGEVTGELFF. In nucleotides, the CDR3 is TGTGCCAGCAGCATTAGCGGGGAGGTGACCGGGGAGCTGTTTTTT. The V gene is TRBV9, the J gene TRBJ2-2; 8 bases are shared with TRBD2. The CDR3 is 15 amino acids. The V gene's germline CDR1 is SGDLS and CDR2 YYNGEE. With 4 bases clipped from V and 5 bases from J, the junction kept 7 bases outside the gene matches.

The chain recombines TRBV5-1 with TRBJ2-1; 15 bases match TRBD2. J was trimmed by 1 base and V by 4 bases; bases with no gene match: 6. The CDR3 has 18 amino acids. Germline V gene data show CDR1 as SGHRS and CDR2 as YFSETQ. CDR3 amino acids: CASSPGLAGGRSYNEQFF. The CDR3 DNA reads as TGCGCCAGCAGCCCGGGACTAGCGGGGGGTAGGTCCTACAATGAGCAGTTCTTC.

The V gene is TRBV3-1, the J gene TRBJ1-2; the match to TRBD1 covers 10 bases. Germline CDR1 reads LGHDT; CDR2 reads YNNKEL (reference sequence). V lost 0 bases and J lost 4; bases outside the gene matches: 11. This CDR3 is 18 amino acids long. The CDR3: CASSQDRDRGLNFYGYTF. The CDR3 nucleotides read TGTGCCAGCAGCCAAGACAGGGACAGGGGCCTGAATTTCTATGGCTACACCTTC.

This clonotype was counted between two and nine times. The rearrangement uses TRBV20-1 and TRBJ1-5; TRBD1 is a possible D gene (5 bases). Germline V gene lookup returns CDR1 DFQATT and CDR2 SNEGSKA (reference sequence). The V and J ends lost 0 bases and 2 bases respectively, with 14 bases between them. This CDR3 has 16 amino acids. CDR3 bases: TGCAGTGCTAGAGAAGCGGGGCTCTACCGCAATCAGCCCCAGCATTTT. As protein: CSAREAGLYRNQPQHF.

The chain joins TRBV12-5 to TRBJ2-1, with D unresolved. Trimming shortened V by 0 bases and J by 3 bases, and 12 bases separated the two germline ends. From germline, CDR1 is LGHNT and CDR2 FRNRAP. The CDR3 has 16 residues. This CDR3 is CASGLVVFLDYNEQFF. In nucleotides, the CDR3 is TGTGCTAGTGGTTTGGTAGTTTTTCTTGACTACAATGAGCAGTTCTTC.

This sequence joins TRBV5-1 and TRBJ2-2, with TRBD2 identical over 11 bases. Germline loops: CDR1 SGHRS, CDR2 YFSETQ. The CDR3 covers 15 residues. Losses at the gene ends were 9 bases for V and 6 bases for J; bases not matched to a gene: 10. The CDR3 region has the DNA TGCGCCACCCTTCTACTAGCGGGGGCGGCCGGGGAGCTGTTTTTT. Protein sequence: CATLLLAGAAGELFF.

This clonotype occurred a few times. The rearrangement uses TRBV20-1 and TRBJ2-7; the D is unclear. Deletions cut 2 bases from V and 4 bases from J, with 15 bases between. Germline CDR1 DFQATT, CDR2 SNEGSKA (reference sequence). This CDR3 is built from 14 residues. The CDR3, as DNA: TGCAGTGCTAGACGGTCCAGCGAGTCGTACGAGCAGTACTTC. Protein product: CSARRSSESYEQYF.

This clonotype was seen repeatedly, ten times or more. The genes are TRBV7-9 and TRBJ1-2; TRBD1 matches 8 bases. Germline CDR1 SEHNR, CDR2 FQNEAQ (reference sequence). CDR3 length equals 12 residues. With V trimmed by 4 bases and J by 8 bases, 3 bases remained unmatched. The CDR3 nucleotides are TGTGCCAGCAGCTCAGGACAGGGAGGCTACACCTTC. It translates to CASSSGQGGYTF.

This clonotype showed up many times. The chain has TRBV28 and TRBJ2-7, with 8 bases fitting TRBD1. This CDR3 has 15 amino acids. Germline lookup yields CDR1 MDHEN and CDR2 SYDVKM. V shed 6 bases, J shed 2 bases, and the junction held 9 bases outside the gene matches. CDR3 sequence (DNA): TGTGCCAGCAGCCCAGGGGACAGGAGGCCCTACGAGCAGTACTTC. Protein sequence: CASSPGDRRPYEQYF. The whole variable domain, remainder taken from reference TRBV28 and TRBJ2-7, is DVKVTQSSRYLVKRTGEKVFLECVQDMDHENMFWYRQDPGLGLRLIYFSYDVKMKEKGDIPEGYSVSREKKERFSLILESASTNQTSMYLCASSPGDRRPYEQYFGPGTRLTVT.

This clonotype was seen more than once but under ten times. This sequence joins TRBV3-2 and TRBJ2-3; TRBD1 is the table's D call and was not checked against the DNA. TRBV3-2 is a pseudogene. CDR3 size: 17 residues. In nucleotides, the CDR3 is TGTGCCAGCAGCTCAGGGCGGGACACCCTCCGGACAGATACGCAGTATTTT. As protein: CASSSGRDTLRTDTQYF.

This clonotype occurred a few times. This chain connects TRBV27 to TRBJ1-5, with a weak D call TRBD1 (6 bases). The CDR3 runs 14 residues. Germline CDR1 and CDR2: MNHEY and SMNVEV (reference sequence). V gave up 8 bases and J gave up 5 bases, with 16 bases separating them. The CDR3 DNA reads TGTGCCAGCGGGCCAACAGGGAATCATCAGCCCCAGCATTTT. It is translated as CASGPTGNHQPQHF.

This clonotype has at least ten counts. The chain recombines TRBV29-1 with TRBJ2-7, with 7 bases matching TRBD1. The CDR3 covers 11 residues. Trimming took 7 bases from V and 12 from J; bases not matched to a gene: 12. Germline loops: CDR1 SQVTM, CDR2 ANQGSEA. CDR3 coding DNA: TGCAGCGGGTCCGCCGGACAGGCTACGTACTTC. This sequence encodes CSGSAGQATYF.

This clonotype was counted ten times or more. CDR3 nucleotide sequence: TGTGCCAGCACTACTAGCGGGACCTACAATGAGCAGTTCTTC. Translating gives CASTTSGTYNEQFF. The J gene is TRBJ2-1, the V gene TRBV12-3 or TRBV12-4, with TRBD2 matching 10 bases. This CDR3 is built from 14 residues. V gave up 7 bases and J gave up 2 bases; unmatched junction bases: 2.

The chain combines TRBV28 with TRBJ2-7, with D uncertain. V was cut by 6 bases and J by 2 bases, with 17 bases left in between. Germline V gene lookup returns CDR1 MDHEN and CDR2 SYDVKM. This CDR3 comprises 15 residues. CDR3 sequence reads: CASSFKVGAPYEQYF. CDR3 DNA: TGTGCCAGCAGCTTCAAGGTTGGAGCCCCCTACGAGCAGTACTTC.

This clonotype was seen many times. V gene TRBV29-1 combines with J gene TRBJ2-1; perhaps TRBD2 as D (6 bases). The V end lost 4 bases, the J end lost 0 bases, and 10 bases lay between the germline ends. This CDR3 region has 14 residues. The germline V gene encodes CDR1 SQVTM and CDR2 ANQGSEA. The CDR3 sequence is CSVAAGSSYNEQFF. In nucleotides, the CDR3 is TGCAGCGTTGCGGCGGGGAGCTCCTACAATGAGCAGTTCTTC.

The chain has TRBV5-1 and TRBJ1-4; 8 nucleotides agree with TRBD1. The CDR3 has 15 amino acids. Looked up from germline, CDR1 is SGHRS and CDR2 is YFSETQ. Unmatched junction bases numbered 5, after V lost 4 bases and J lost 3 bases. CDR3 DNA sequence: TGCGCCAGCAGCCGGGGGACAGGCCCTAATGAAAAACTGTTTTTT. Its translation is CASSRGTGPNEKLFF. Based on the CDR3 plus reference TRBV5-1 and TRBJ1-4, the full variable domain is KAGVTQTPRYLIKTRGQQVTLSCSPISGHRSVSWYQQTPGQGLQFLFEYFSETQRNKGNFPGRFSGRQFSNSRSEMNVSTLELGDSALYLCASSRGTGPNEKLFFGSGTQLSVL.

In this sample, this clonotype turned up many times. This chain joins TRBV25-1 and TRBJ2-5; D gene unclear. Germline CDR1 reads MGHDK; CDR2 reads SYGVNS. CDR3 length: 12 amino acids. The V end lost 4 bases, the J end lost 2 bases, and 5 bases lay between the germline ends. CDR3 protein: CASSATQETQYF. CDR3 coding DNA: TGTGCCAGCAGTGCTACACAAGAGACCCAGTACTTC.

This clonotype was detected a few times. The CDR3 reads CASSLGQRTSTDTQYF. The DNA of the CDR3 is TGCGCCAGCAGCTTGGGCCAGAGAACGAGCACAGATACGCAGTATTTT. This chain connects TRBV5-1 to TRBJ2-3, with D uncertain. This CDR3 comprises 16 residues. Trimming took off 0 bases at V and 0 bases at J, with 11 bases between the two ends. Germline V gives CDR1 SGHRS, CDR2 YFSETQ.

This chain joins TRBV4-1 and TRBJ1-6; the D is unclear. V lost 1 base to trimming and J lost 6 bases, with 10 bases between them. This CDR3 comprises 15 residues. CDR1 is MGHRA and CDR2 is YSYEKL in the germline V gene. The CDR3 is CASSQGLFSNSPLHF. Written as DNA, the CDR3 is TGCGCCAGCAGCCAAGGGCTTTTCAGTAATTCACCCCTCCACTTT.

The J gene is TRBJ2-2, the V gene TRBV29-1, with 8 bases aligning to TRBD1. The trim removed 7 bases at V and 3 bases at J, leaving 7 bases unmatched. Germline V gene sequence: CDR1 SQVTM, CDR2 ANQGSEA. This CDR3 has 14 amino acids. CDR3 in amino acids: CSARLDRDTGELFF. CDR3 nucleotides: TGCAGCGCCAGATTGGACAGGGACACCGGGGAGCTGTTTTTT.

This clonotype was counted at least ten times. This chain uses TRBV18 with TRBJ1-2, with unresolved D. The V gene lost 3 bases and the J gene lost 1 base, with 6 bases spanning the gap. This CDR3 has 13 amino acids. The germline CDR1 and CDR2 sequences are KGHSH and LQKENI. CDR3: CASSPRLNYGYTF. The DNA of the CDR3 is TGTGCCAGCTCACCCCGTCTTAACTATGGCTACACCTTC.

In DNA form, the CDR3 reads TGTGCCAGCTCACCATCGACAGGGGGGGCGTCGTCGGCTTTCTTT. Protein: CASSPSTGGASSAFF. The chain uses TRBV18 and TRBJ1-1, with 9 bases aligning to TRBD1. This CDR3 is built from 15 residues. Germline values: CDR1 KGHSH, CDR2 LQKENI. Trimming cost V 2 bases and J 11 bases; bases outside gene matches: 12. The complete variable domain, with remaining parts taken from reference TRBV18 and TRBJ1-1, reads NAGVMQNPRHLVRRRGQEARLRCSPMKGHSHVYWYRQLPEEGLKFMVYLQKENIIDESGMPKERFSAEFPKEGPSILRIQQVVRGDSAAYFCASSPSTGGASSAFFGQGTRLTVV.

This clonotype was counted many times. The J gene is TRBJ1-1, the V gene TRBV7-2; D is unresolved. Germline CDR1 SGHTA, CDR2 FQGNSA. This CDR3 region has 14 residues. V gave up 1 base and J gave up 11 bases, with 17 bases separating them. CDR3 residues: CASSLVLGWESAFF. CDR3 in DNA: TGTGCCAGCAGCTTAGTCTTGGGGTGGGAGTCTGCTTTCTTT.